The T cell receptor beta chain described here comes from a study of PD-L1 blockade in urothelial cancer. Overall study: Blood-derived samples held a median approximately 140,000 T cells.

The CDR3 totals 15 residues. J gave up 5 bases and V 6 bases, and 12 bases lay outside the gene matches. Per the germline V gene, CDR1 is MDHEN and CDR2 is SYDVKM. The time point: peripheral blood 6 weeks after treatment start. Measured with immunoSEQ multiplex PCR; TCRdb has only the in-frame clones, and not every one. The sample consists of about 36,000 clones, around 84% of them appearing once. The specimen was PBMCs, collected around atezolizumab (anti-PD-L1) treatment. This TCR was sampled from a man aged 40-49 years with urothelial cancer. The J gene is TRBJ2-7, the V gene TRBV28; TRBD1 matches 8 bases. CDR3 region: CASSPLTGEHDEQYF. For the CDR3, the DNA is TGTGCCAGCAGCCCTCTGACAGGGGAGCATGACGAGCAGTACTTC.